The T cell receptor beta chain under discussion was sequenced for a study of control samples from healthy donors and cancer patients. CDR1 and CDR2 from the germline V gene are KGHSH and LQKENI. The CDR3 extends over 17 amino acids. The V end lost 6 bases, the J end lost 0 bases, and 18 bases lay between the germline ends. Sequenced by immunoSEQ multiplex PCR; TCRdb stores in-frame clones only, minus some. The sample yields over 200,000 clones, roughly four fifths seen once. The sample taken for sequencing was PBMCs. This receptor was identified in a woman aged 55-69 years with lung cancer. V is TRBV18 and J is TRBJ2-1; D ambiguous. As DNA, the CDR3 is TGTGCCAGCTCCCCTATGAGAAAGGTTAGCTCCTACAATGAGCAGTTCTTC. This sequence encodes CASSPMRKVSSYNEQFF.